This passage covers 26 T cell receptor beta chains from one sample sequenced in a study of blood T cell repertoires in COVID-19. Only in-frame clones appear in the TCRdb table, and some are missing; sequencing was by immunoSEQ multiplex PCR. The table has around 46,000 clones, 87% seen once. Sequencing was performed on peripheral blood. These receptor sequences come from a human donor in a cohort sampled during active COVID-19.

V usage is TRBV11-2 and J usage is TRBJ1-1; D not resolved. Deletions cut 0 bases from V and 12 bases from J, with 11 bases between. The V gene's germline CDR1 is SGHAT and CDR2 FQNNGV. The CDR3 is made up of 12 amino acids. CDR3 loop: CASSLEPRGPFF. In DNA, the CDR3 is TGTGCCAGCAGCTTAGAGCCCCGCGGGCCTTTCTTT.

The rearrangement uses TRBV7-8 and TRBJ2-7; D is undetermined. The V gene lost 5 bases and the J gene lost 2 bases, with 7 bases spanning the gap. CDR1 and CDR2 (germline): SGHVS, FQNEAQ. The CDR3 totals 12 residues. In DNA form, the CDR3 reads TGTGCCAGCAGCCTTTCCGCCTACGAGCAGTACTTC. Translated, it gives CASSLSAYEQYF.

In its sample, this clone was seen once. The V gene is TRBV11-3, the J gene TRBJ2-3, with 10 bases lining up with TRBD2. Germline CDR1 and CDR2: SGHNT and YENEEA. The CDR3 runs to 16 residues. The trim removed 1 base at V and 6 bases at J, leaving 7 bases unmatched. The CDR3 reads CASSLGSGLATDTQYF. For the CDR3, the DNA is TGTGCCAGCAGCTTAGGGTCGGGACTAGCGACCGATACGCAGTATTTT.

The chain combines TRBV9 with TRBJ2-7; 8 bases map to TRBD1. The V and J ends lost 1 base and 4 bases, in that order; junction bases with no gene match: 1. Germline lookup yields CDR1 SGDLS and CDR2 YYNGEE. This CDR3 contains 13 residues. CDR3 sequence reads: CASSVRQGYEQYF. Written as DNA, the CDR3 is TGTGCCAGCAGCGTAAGACAGGGGTACGAGCAGTACTTC.

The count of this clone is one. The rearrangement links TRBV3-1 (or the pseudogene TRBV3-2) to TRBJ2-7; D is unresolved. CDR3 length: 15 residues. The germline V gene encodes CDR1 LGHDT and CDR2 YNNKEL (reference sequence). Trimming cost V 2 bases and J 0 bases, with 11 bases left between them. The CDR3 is CASSQTISSSYEQYF. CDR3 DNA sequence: TGTGCCAGCAGCCAAACGATTTCGAGCTCCTACGAGCAGTACTTC.

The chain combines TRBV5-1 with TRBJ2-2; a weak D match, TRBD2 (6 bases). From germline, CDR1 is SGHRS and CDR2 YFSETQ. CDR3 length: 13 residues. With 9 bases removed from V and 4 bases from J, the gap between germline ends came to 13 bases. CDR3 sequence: CANSGGSTGELFF. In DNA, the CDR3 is TGCGCCAACTCCGGGGGTTCCACCGGGGAGCTGTTTTTT.

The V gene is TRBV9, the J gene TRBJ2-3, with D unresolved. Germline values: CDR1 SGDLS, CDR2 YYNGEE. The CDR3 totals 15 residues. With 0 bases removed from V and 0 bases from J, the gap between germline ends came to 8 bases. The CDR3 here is CASSVAGSSTDTQYF. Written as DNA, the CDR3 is TGTGCCAGCAGCGTAGCAGGTTCTAGCACAGATACGCAGTATTTT.

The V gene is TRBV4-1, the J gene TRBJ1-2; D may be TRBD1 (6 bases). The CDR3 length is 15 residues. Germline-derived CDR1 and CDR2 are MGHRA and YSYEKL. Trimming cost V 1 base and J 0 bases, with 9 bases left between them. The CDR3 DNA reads TGCGCCAGCAGCCAAGTTAACAGGGCTAACTATGGCTACACCTTC. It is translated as CASSQVNRANYGYTF.

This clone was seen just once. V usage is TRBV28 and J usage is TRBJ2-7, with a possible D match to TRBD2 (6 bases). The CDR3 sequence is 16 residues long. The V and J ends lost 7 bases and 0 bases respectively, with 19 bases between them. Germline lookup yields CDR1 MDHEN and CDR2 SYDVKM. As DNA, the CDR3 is TGTGCCAGCACGGAGGCAGGGCGGGGAAACTCCTACGAGCAGTACTTC. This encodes CASTEAGRGNSYEQYF.

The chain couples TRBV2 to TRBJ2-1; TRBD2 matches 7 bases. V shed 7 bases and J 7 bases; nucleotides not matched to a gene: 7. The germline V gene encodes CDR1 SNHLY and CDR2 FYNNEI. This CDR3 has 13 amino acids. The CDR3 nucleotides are TGTGCCAGCAATGGACTAGACGTAAATGAGCAGTTCTTC. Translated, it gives CASNGLDVNEQFF.

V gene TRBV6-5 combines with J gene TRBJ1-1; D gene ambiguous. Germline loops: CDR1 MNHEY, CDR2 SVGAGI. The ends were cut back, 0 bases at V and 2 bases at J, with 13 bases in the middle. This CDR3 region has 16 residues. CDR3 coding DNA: TGTGCCAGCAGTTACTCGAGGGAGGACCTTAACACTGAAGCTTTCTTT. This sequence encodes CASSYSREDLNTEAFF.

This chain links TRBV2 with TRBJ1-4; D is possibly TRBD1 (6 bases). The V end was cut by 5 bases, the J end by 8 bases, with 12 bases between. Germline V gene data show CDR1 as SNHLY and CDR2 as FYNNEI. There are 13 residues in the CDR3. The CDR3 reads CASSHTRGEKLFF. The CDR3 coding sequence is TGTGCCAGCAGTCACACCAGGGGAGAAAAACTGTTTTTT.

The DNA for the CDR3 is TGCGCCAGCAGCCCCGGGACAGGTGATGCTGTCGGGGGAAATGAAAAACTGTTTTTT. Amino acids: CASSPGTGDAVGGNEKLFF. The V and J genes are TRBV5-1 and TRBJ1-4, with 8 positions matching TRBD1. With V trimmed by 4 bases and J by 5 bases, 19 bases remained unmatched. This CDR3 has 19 residues. CDR1 SGHRS and CDR2 YFSETQ come from the germline V gene.

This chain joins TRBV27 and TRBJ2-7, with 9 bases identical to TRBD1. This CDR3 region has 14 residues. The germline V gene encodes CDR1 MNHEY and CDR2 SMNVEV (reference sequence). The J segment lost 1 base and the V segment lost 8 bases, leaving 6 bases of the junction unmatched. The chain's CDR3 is CASGTGTGSYEQYF. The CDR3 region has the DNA TGTGCCAGCGGAACCGGGACAGGGTCCTACGAGCAGTACTTC.

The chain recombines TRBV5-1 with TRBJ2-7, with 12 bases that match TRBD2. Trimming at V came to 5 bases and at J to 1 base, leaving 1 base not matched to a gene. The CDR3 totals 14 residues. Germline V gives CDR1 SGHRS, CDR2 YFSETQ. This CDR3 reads CASRLAGGSYEQYF. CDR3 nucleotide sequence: TGCGCCAGCAGACTAGCGGGAGGATCCTACGAGCAGTACTTC.

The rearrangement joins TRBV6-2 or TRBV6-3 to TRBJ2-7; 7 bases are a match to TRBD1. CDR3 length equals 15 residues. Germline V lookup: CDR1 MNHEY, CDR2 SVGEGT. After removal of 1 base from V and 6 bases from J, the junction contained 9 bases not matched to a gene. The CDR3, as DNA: TGTGCCAGCAGTTACTTCAGGACAGGTATCGGCGAGCAGTACTTC. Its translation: CASSYFRTGIGEQYF.

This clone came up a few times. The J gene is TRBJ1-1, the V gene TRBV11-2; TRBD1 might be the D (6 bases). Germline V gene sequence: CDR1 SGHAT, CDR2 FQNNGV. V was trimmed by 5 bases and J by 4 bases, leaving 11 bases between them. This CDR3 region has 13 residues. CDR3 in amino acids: CASSTQQGTEAFF. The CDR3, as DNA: TGTGCCAGCAGCACGCAACAGGGCACTGAAGCTTTCTTT.

The CDR3 region has the DNA TGTGCCAGTAGTATAAGCGGGAGGGCGAATGAGCAGTACTTC. It translates to CASSISGRANEQYF. The chain couples TRBV19 to TRBJ2-7, with TRBD2 identical over 10 bases. This CDR3 comprises 14 residues. With V trimmed by 2 bases and J by 7 bases, 5 bases remained unmatched. In germline, CDR1 is LNHDA, CDR2 SQIVND (reference sequence).

CDR3 in amino acids: CASSHAGLGDNEQFF. The CDR3 bases are TGTGCCAGTAGTCACGCGGGACTCGGGGACAATGAGCAGTTCTTC. The chain recombines TRBV19 with TRBJ2-1; the D gene is possibly TRBD2 (6 bases). CDR3 length equals 15 residues. V shed 5 bases and J shed 5 bases, with 16 bases lying between them. Germline CDR1 and CDR2: LNHDA and SQIVND (reference sequence).

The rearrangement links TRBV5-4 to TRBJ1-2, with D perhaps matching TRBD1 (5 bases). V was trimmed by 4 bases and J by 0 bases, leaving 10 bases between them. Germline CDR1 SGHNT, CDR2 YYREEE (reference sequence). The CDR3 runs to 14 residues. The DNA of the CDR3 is TGTGCCAGCAGCACAGGAAGGACTAACTATGGCTACACCTTC. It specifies CASSTGRTNYGYTF.

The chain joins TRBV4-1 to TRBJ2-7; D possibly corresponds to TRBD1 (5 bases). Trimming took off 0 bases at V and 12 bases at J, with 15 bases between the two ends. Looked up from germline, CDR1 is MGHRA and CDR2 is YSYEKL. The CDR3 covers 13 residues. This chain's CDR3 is CASSQDGSRQWYF. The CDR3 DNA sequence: TGCGCCAGCAGCCAAGATGGTTCGAGACAGTGGTACTTC.

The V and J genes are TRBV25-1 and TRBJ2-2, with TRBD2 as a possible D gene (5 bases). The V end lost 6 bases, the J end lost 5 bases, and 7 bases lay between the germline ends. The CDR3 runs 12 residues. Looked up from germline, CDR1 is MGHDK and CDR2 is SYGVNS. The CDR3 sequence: CASRRGTGELFF. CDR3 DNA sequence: TGTGCCAGCAGGAGAGGGACCGGGGAGCTGTTTTTT. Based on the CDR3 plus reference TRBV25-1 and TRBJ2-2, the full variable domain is EADIYQTPRYLVIGTGKKITLECSQTMGHDKMYWYQQDPGMELHLIHYSYGVNSTEKGDLSSESTVSRIRTEHFPLTLESARPSHTSQYLCASRRGTGELFFGEGSRLTVL.

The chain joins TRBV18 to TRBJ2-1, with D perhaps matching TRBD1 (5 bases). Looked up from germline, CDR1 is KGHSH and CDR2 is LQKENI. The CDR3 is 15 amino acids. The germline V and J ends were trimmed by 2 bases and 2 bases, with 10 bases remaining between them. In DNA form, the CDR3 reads TGTGCCAGCTCACCAGGTGACAGAGCCTACAATGAGCAGTTCTTC. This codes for CASSPGDRAYNEQFF.

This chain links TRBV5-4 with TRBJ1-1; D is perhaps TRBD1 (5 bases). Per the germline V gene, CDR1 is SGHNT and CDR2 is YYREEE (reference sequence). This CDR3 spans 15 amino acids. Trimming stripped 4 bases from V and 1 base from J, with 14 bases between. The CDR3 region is CASSPLGGTNTEAFF. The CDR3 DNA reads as TGTGCCAGCAGCCCCCTGGGAGGGACGAACACTGAAGCTTTCTTT.

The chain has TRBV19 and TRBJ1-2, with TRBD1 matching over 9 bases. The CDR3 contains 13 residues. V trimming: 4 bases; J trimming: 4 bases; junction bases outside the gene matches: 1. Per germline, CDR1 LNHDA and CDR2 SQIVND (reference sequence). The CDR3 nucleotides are TGTGCCAGTAGTACGGGACAGGGCTATGGCTACACCTTC. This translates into CASSTGQGYGYTF.

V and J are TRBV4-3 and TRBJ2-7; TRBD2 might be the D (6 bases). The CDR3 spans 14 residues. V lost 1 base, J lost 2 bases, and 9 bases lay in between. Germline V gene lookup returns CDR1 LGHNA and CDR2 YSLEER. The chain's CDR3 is CASSQAEGTYEQYF. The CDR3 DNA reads TGCGCCAGCAGCCAAGCGGAGGGGACCTACGAGCAGTACTTC.